What follows are 6 T cell receptor beta chains derived from one specimen sequenced in a study of control samples from healthy donors and cancer patients. Clones were sequenced by immunoSEQ multiplex PCR, and TCRdb holds only the in-frame ones, with some missing. The profile covers approximately 37,000 clones, with approximately 90% appearing a single time and around 4% taken by the ten largest. The sample consisted of blood. These receptors all come from a woman between 50 and 59 years old in good health.

This chain uses TRBV28 with TRBJ2-1, with a tentative D call TRBD1 (6 bases). CDR1 and CDR2 from the germline V gene are MDHEN and SYDVKM. Trimming left V 7 bases short and J 6 bases short, with 10 bases between. The CDR3 spans 12 residues. This chain's CDR3 is CASNNRVNEQFF. CDR3 nucleotides: TGTGCCAGCAATAACAGGGTCAATGAGCAGTTCTTC.

The V gene is TRBV6-5, the J gene TRBJ1-1; D is ambiguous. This CDR3 is built from 13 residues. V dropped 5 bases and J dropped 7 bases, with 14 bases sitting between them. Germline assignment: CDR1 MNHEY and CDR2 SVGAGI. CDR3 DNA: TGTGCCAGCAGTCCCGTTAGGCGGGGTGAAGCTTTCTTT. This translates into CASSPVRRGEAFF.

This clone has just one count. V gene TRBV28 combines with J gene TRBJ2-2; no firm D call. The germline V gene has CDR1 MDHEN and CDR2 SYDVKM. This CDR3 has 13 residues. Trimming left V 7 bases short and J 5 bases short, with 11 bases between. CDR3: CASTGPQTGELFF. CDR3 sequence (DNA): TGTGCCAGCACTGGGCCCCAGACCGGGGAGCTGTTTTTT. Full variable domain (outside the CDR3, taken from reference TRBV28 and TRBJ2-2): DVKVTQSSRYLVKRTGEKVFLECVQDMDHENMFWYRQDPGLGLRLIYFSYDVKMKEKGDIPEGYSVSREKKERFSLILESASTNQTSMYLCASTGPQTGELFFGEGSRLTVL.

The chain uses TRBV7-8 and TRBJ1-4, with D maybe TRBD1 (5 bases). CDR1 and CDR2 (germline): SGHVS, FQNEAQ. There are 14 residues in the CDR3. The V and J ends lost 5 bases and 5 bases respectively, with 12 bases between them. The CDR3 DNA reads as TGTGCCAGCAGCCCACGACAGCCGAATGAAAAACTGTTTTTT. It yields the protein CASSPRQPNEKLFF.

V gene TRBV5-1 combines with J gene TRBJ2-7; 9 positions agree with TRBD1. J was trimmed by 5 bases and V by 2 bases; bases with no gene match: 11. Germline CDR1 and CDR2: SGHRS and YFSETQ. The CDR3 loop spans 16 amino acids. In DNA form, the CDR3 reads TGCGCCAGCAGCTTTCCCCGGACAGGGGATCAGAACGAGCAGTACTTC. This encodes CASSFPRTGDQNEQYF.

The J gene is TRBJ2-7, the V gene TRBV3-1 (or the pseudogene TRBV3-2), with D perhaps given as TRBD1 or TRBD2 (5 bases each). This CDR3 is 15 amino acids long. Germline CDR1 and CDR2: LGHDT and YNNKEL (reference sequence). Trimming left V 3 bases short and J 3 bases short, with 15 bases between. The CDR3 is CASSHKGDRVYEQYF. The CDR3 region has the DNA TGTGCCAGCAGCCACAAAGGGGACCGTGTCTACGAGCAGTACTTC.